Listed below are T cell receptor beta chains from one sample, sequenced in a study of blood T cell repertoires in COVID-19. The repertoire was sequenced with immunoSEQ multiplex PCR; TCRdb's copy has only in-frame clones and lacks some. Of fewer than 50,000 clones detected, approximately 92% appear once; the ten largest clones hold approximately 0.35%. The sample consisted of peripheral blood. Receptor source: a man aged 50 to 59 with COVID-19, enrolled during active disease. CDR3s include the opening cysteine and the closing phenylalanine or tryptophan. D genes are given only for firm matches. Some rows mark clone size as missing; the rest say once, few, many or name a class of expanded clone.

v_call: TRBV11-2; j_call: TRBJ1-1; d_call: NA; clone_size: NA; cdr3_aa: CASSLGPYTEAFF; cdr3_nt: TGTGCCAGCAGCTTAGGGCCCTACACTGAAGCTTTCTTT
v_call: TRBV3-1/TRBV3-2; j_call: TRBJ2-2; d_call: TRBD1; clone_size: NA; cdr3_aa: CASSQAQGATNTGELFF; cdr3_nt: TGTGCCAGCAGCCAAGCACAGGGGGCGACGAACACCGGGGAGCTGTTTTTT
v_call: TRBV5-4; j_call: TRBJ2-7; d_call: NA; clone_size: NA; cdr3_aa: CASSTGLSSYEQYF; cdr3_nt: TGTGCCAGCAGCACAGGGTTGAGCTCCTACGAGCAGTACTTC
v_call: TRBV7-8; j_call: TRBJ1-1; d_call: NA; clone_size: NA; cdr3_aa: CASSFRTGLGTEAFF; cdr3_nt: TGTGCCAGCAGCTTCCGCACAGGGCTAGGGACTGAAGCTTTCTTT
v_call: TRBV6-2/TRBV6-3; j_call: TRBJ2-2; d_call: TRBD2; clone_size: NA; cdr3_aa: CASSYRLRLAVGAGELFF; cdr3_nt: TGTGCCAGCAGTTACAGGCTCCGACTAGCGGTGGGGGCCGGGGAGCTGTTTTTT
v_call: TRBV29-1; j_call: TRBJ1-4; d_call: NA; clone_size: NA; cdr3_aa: CSALDIANEKLFF; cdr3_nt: TGCAGCGCCCTGGACATTGCTAATGAAAAACTGTTTTTT
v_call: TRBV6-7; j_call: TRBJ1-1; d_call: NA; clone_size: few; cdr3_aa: CASSYSEGTEVNTEAFF; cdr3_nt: TGTGCCAGCAGTTACTCTGAGGGGACTGAGGTGAACACTGAAGCTTTCTTT
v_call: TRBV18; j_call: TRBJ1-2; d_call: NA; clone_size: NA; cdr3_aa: CASSPIGGDSGYTF; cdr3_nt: TGTGCCAGCTCACCAATCGGGGGGGACTCTGGCTACACCTTC
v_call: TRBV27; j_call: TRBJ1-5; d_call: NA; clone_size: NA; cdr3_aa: CASSLRGSNQPQHF; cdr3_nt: TGTGCCAGCAGTTTACGAGGGAGCAATCAGCCCCAGCATTTT
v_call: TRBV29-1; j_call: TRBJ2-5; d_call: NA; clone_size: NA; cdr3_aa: CSDGTLSETQYF; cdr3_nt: TGCAGCGACGGGACTCTCTCGGAGACCCAGTACTTC
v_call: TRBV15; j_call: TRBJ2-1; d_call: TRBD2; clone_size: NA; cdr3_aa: CATSRERTSGSSEQFF; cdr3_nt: TGTGCCACCAGCAGAGAGAGGACTAGCGGTTCTTCGGAGCAGTTCTTC
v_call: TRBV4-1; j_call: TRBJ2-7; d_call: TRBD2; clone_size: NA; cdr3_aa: CASSQGLAGENEQYF; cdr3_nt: TGCGCCAGCAGCCAAGGACTAGCGGGAGAAAACGAGCAGTACTTC
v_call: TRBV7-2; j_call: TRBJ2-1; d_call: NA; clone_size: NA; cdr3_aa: CASSSQAGTTYNEQFF; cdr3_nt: TGTGCCAGCAGCTCTCAGGCGGGAACGACCTACAATGAGCAGTTCTTC
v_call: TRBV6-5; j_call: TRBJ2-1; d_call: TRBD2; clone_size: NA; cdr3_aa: CASSNLAGLGNEQFF; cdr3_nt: TGTGCCAGCTCAAATCTAGCGGGACTAGGGAATGAGCAGTTCTTC
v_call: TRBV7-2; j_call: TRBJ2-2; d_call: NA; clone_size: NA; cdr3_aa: CASRNAANTGELFF; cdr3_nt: TGTGCCAGCAGGAATGCGGCGAACACCGGGGAGCTGTTTTTT
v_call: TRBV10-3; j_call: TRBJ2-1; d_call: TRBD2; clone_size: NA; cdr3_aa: CAISDESGRASDEQFF; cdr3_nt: TGTGCCATCAGCGACGAGAGCGGGAGGGCTAGCGATGAGCAGTTCTTC
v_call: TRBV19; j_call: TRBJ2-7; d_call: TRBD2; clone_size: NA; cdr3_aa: CASSMGLAGVYEQYF; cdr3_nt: TGTGCCAGTAGTATGGGACTAGCGGGAGTGTACGAGCAGTACTTC
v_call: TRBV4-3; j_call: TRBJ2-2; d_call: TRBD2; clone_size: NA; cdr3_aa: CASSQVLAGYTGELFF; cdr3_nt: TGCGCCAGCAGCCAAGTGTTAGCGGGATACACCGGGGAGCTGTTTTTT
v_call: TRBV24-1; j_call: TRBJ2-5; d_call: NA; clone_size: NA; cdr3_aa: CATSDPRETQYF; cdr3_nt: TGTGCCACCAGTGACCCACGGGAGACCCAGTACTTC
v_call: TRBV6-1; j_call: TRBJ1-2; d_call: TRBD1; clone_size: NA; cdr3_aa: CASSEGQRSNYGYTF; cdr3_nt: TGTGCCAGCAGTGAGGGACAGAGATCTAACTATGGCTACACCTTC
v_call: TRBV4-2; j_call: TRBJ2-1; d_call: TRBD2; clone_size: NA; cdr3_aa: CASSPFTSGGTYNEQFF; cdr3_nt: TGTGCCAGCAGCCCCTTCACTAGCGGCGGTACCTACAATGAGCAGTTCTTC
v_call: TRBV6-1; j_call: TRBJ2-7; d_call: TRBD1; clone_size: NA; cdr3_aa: CASSEATGQGSYEQYF; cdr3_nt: TGTGCCAGCAGTGAAGCTACCGGACAGGGGAGTTACGAGCAGTACTTC
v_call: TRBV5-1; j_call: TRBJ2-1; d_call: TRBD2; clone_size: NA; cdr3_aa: CASTPASGRRNEQFF; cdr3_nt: TGCGCCAGCACCCCGGCTAGCGGGAGACGGAATGAGCAGTTCTTC